This T cell receptor (beta chain) was captured in a study of shared clonotypes between healthy human individuals. Approximately 210 ng DNA, around 30,000 T cell genomes, went into each sorted-subset replicate PCR. The data were produced by immunoSEQ multiplex PCR, yet TCRdb's version contains in-frame clones alone and is incomplete. Among 950,000 to 1,100,000 clones listed, around 74% were seen once. There are a few counts of this clone. Its antigen is currently unknown. The CDR3 runs to 14 residues. Germline values: CDR1 SEHNR, CDR2 FQNEAQ (reference sequence). After removal of 7 bases from V and 5 bases from J, the junction contained 7 bases not matched to a gene. Study-level points and caveats: Shared clonotypes: roughly 4.7% naive CD4, around 3.7% naive CD8, over 2% memory CD4, 0.4% memory CD8. Larger estimated richness was generally recorded for naive subsets relative to memory subsets.

V gene TRBV7-9 combines with J gene TRBJ2-3; 9 bases fit TRBD2. Specimen: memory CD4+ T cells sorted from blood. Subset described: CD45RA-negative fraction. The clonotype originates from a man between 18 and 29 years old in good health. The CDR3 sequence: CASTIAGVGDTQYF. The CDR3 nucleotides read TGTGCCAGCACCATAGCGGGAGTCGGAGATACGCAGTATTTT.